Sequencing of this T cell receptor beta chain was carried out in a study of CD8 T cells in ankylosing spondylitis. Many counts were recorded for this clonotype. Its antigen is not identified. TCRdb recomputed calls from the 5' RACE reads with MiXCR, one row per CDR3 protein. This sample has 350,000 or so distinct CDR3 sequences, with roughly 11% found just once. General study findings and limits: In synovial fluid and blood from reactive arthritis, some motif variants were previously reported. Matched synovial fluid from ankylosing spondylitis patients was reported to be enriched for disease-linked clones.

The source is a female donor with ankylosing spondylitis or in good health (not recorded which). Sequences were obtained from blood, either unsorted or a sorted T cell fraction (not recorded which).

The CDR3 DNA follows: TGCAGCGTTGTAAGGGGAAAGGGGACCCAGTACTTC. This sequence encodes CSVVRGKGTQYF. This chain connects TRBV29-1 to TRBJ2-5, with D possibly TRBD1 on 5 matching bases. There are 12 residues in the CDR3. The V gene lost 4 bases and the J gene lost 7 bases, with 13 bases spanning the gap. Germline loops: CDR1 SQVTM, CDR2 ANQGSEA.